This entry is about one TCR beta chain. What it recognizes is unknown. An end of the junction does not agree with germline; a read error may underlie this. The data stem from a study of breast tumors, draining lymph nodes, adjacent tissues. This CDR3 spans 13 amino acids. Germline V CDR1 and CDR2: SGHNT, YYREEE (reference sequence). TCRdb processed the multiplex PCR reads anew with MiXCR; each CDR3 protein has one entry. The profile shows around 25,000 distinct CDR3 sequences, 23% of them singletons. General study points: The data were judged consistent with most tumor T cells coming from lymph node and expanding in tumor. Data only fit, rather than demonstrated, lymph node origin of most tumor T cells. Luminal-like breast cancer showed significantly greater tumor-nontumor repertoire similarity than basal-like breast cancer did. Compared with lymph nodes, tumors were less diverse; compared with nontumor tissue, more.

Input material: breast tumor tissue. The chain employs TRBV5-4 and TRBJ2-5, with 8 bases matching TRBD1. This sequence was found in a female donor with breast cancer. Some clones in this sample may be carry-over from other donors' samples. The CDR3 DNA reads TGTGCCGGCAGCGACCAGGACAGGGACTCTCAGTACTTC. It codes for CAGSDQDRDSQYF.